This T cell receptor (beta chain) comes out of a study of siplizumab effects on memory and regulatory T cells. Points from the study as a whole: There were only a minor fraction of alloreactive clones that mapped to unstimulated subsets. Naive T cells were seen as more diverse than memory cells and as major alloresponse contributors.

CDR3 length equals 16 residues. Germline V lookup: CDR1 SEHNR, CDR2 FQNEAQ (reference sequence). V dropped 5 bases and J dropped 5 bases, with 21 bases sitting between them. Regarding this clone: The antigen is undetermined.

Each sample contributed 85,000 to 100,000 TCR templates to the assay. Profiling relied on immunoSEQ multiplex PCR, and the TCRdb table lists in-frame clones only, not all of them. The sample carries over 85,000 clones, roughly 93% recorded once. The specimen was CD8+ T cells sorted from blood. The V call is TRBV7-9, the J call TRBJ1-2, with a tentative D call TRBD1 (6 bases). This clonotype was sampled from a human donor in good health. The CDR3 nucleotides read TGTGCCAGCAGCCCCCAGACAGGCATCTTAGCATATGGCTACACCTTC. It encodes CASSPQTGILAYGYTF.